Below, one T cell receptor beta chain is given with its context. V lost 4 bases, J lost 3 bases, and 3 bases stayed unmatched. Germline V lookup: CDR1 SGHRS, CDR2 YFSETQ. The CDR3 length is 13 residues. This sample was included in a study of control samples from healthy donors and cancer patients. TCRdb's copy holds only in-frame clones and misses some; the assay was immunoSEQ multiplex PCR. The table shows around 230,000 clones, with 85% to 95% occurring only once. Sequencing used blood. V is TRBV5-1 and J is TRBJ2-7; 8 bases agree with TRBD1. This TCR derives from a man between 45 and 60 years old in good health. The CDR3 DNA is TGCGCCAGCAGCCGGGACAGGAACTACGAGCAGTACTTC. Translating it yields CASSRDRNYEQYF.